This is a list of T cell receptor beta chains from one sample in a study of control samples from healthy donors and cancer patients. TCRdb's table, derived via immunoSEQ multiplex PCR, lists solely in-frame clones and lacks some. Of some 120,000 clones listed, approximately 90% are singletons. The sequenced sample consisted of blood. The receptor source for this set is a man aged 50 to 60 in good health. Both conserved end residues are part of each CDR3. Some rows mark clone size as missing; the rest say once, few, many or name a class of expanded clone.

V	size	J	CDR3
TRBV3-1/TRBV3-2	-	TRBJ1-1	CASSPRDRVTEAFF
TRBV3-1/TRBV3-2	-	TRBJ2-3	CASSPVRSSYTQYF
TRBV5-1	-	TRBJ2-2	CASSDGQGTGELFF
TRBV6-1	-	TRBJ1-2	CASSEVTRTYGYTF
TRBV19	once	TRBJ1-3	CASSMRGQASGNTIYF
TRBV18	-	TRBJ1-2	CASSPSARGLGYGYTF
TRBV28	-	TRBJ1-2	CASSPGTPIYGYTF
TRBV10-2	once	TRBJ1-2	CASSDNLGQGNGYTF
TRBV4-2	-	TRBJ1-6	CASSPGAVTGSPLHF
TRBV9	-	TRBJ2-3	CASSVGGGPSTDTQYF
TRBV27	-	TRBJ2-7	CASSPSGGANYEQYF
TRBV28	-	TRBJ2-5	CASSPLSGGAGETQYF
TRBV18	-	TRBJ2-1	CASSQWDNEQFF
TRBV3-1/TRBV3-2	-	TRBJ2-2	CASSLSGTRDTGELFF
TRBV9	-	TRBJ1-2	CASSGNGQGSNYGYTF
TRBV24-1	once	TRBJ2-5	CATSENTGTGAGTQYF
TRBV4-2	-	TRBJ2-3	CASSQERGGPDTQYF
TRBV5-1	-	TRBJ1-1	CASSLTERNTEAFF
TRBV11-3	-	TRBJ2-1	CASSYDFEGSNEQFF
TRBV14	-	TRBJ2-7	CASSPRTTGEQYF
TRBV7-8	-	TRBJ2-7	CASSLALRHEQYF
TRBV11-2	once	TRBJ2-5	CASSFPPGERETQYF
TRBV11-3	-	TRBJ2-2	CASSPGPSGTGELFF
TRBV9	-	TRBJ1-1	CASSVVQFSGAEAFF
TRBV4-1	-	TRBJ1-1	CASSQHRANTEAFF
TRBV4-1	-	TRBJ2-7	CASSPLRGKHYEQYF
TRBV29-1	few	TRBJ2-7	CSVDVTGTDYEQYF
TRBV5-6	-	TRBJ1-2	CASSLVGQGVGGYTF
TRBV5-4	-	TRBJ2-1	CASSYYQGNYNEQFF
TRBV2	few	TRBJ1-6	CASSVLRRPGISPLHF
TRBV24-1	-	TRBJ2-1	CATSGTSGGYNEQFF
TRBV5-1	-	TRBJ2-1	CASSHANEQFF